This TCR beta chain appears in the sequencing data of a study of blood T cell repertoires in COVID-19. Here immunoSEQ multiplex PCR was the method, and the copy in TCRdb shows in-frame clones only, minus some. The sample lists roughly 310,000 clones, around nine tenths occurring once. V was cut by 5 bases and J by 5 bases, with 15 bases left in between. This CDR3 has 14 residues. Germline CDR1 is MNHEY and CDR2 is SMNVEV (reference sequence). The sample taken for sequencing was peripheral blood. The chain uses TRBV27 and TRBJ1-1; possibly TRBD1 for D (6 bases). The clonotype comes from a woman aged 45-60 years with active or convalescent COVID-19. The CDR3 here is CASSLTGLGTEAFF. DNA for the CDR3: TGTGCCAGCAGTCTTACAGGGTTGGGAACTGAAGCTTTCTTT.